The present T cell receptor (beta chain) was sequenced within a study of cytomegalovirus exposure and HLA in healthy donors. PCR was performed using 60 Vbeta and 13 Jbeta primers. TCRdb's table, derived via immunoSEQ multiplex PCR, lists solely in-frame clones and lacks some. The data contain 100,000 to 150,000 clones, 70% to 90% of them singletons. Germline CDR1 reads MNHEY; CDR2 reads SVGAGI. V shed 0 bases and J shed 7 bases, with 18 bases lying between them. This CDR3 is 16 amino acids long. This clone was counted only a few times. Sequencing was performed on PBMCs. This TCR came from a woman aged 40 to 50 in good health and CMV-seropositive. The chain combines TRBV6-5 with TRBJ1-2; D might be TRBD1 (6 bases). CDR3: CASSYSTGTRVFGYTF. Written as DNA, the CDR3 is TGTGCCAGCAGTTACTCAACCGGGACACGGGTGTTTGGCTACACCTTC.